This entry lists 22 T cell receptor beta chains sequenced from one sample in a study of regulatory T cells in long-lasting Graves disease. Building the TCR beta libraries relied on iRepertoire HTBI primers, and CDR3 regions underwent Arm-PCR. Using its own MiXCR run on the multiplex PCR reads, TCRdb lists one record per CDR3 protein. This repertoire shows about 540,000 distinct CDR3 sequences, about 13% found once; its top ten account for more than 8.5%. Described time point: newly diagnosed GD, antithyroid drugs for less than 3 months. The TCR library used RNA extracted from PBMCs. These records were also assigned to another study, of T cells in Graves' hyperthyroidism and ophthalmopathy.

Sequenced material: peripheral blood mononuclear cells (PBMCs), taken at new diagnosis, from a patient treated with antithyroid drugs. The receptors derive from a man aged 25 to 40 with Graves disease.

The V gene is TRBV30, the J gene TRBJ2-6; D gene uncertain. The CDR3 extends over 12 amino acids. The V end lost 5 bases, the J end lost 2 bases, and 4 bases lay between the germline ends. Germline V gene data show CDR1 as GTSNPN and CDR2 as SVGIG (reference sequence). For the CDR3, the DNA is TGTGCCTGGGGAACTGGGGCCAACGTCCTGACTTTC. This translates into CAWGTGANVLTF.

This clonotype has a count of ten or more. This chain links TRBV27 with TRBJ1-1; TRBD1 matches at 7 bases. The CDR3 spans 14 residues. Germline V gene lookup returns CDR1 MNHEY and CDR2 SMNVEV (reference sequence). V was pared by 6 bases and J by 1 base, with 5 bases of the junction left unmatched. CDR3 DNA sequence: TGTGCCAGCAGCCTCCGACAGGGGAACACTGAAGCTTTCTTT. Its translation: CASSLRQGNTEAFF.

On this clonotype: Possible read error: a much larger clone is one base away. This CDR3 reads CASKYVLGETQYF. The CDR3 region has the DNA TGTGCCAGCAAATACGTGCTGGGTGAGACCCAGTACTTC. This chain links TRBV7-9 with TRBJ2-5; D ambiguous. The CDR3 contains 13 residues. Deletions cut 7 bases from V and 5 bases from J, with 14 bases between. CDR1 and CDR2 (germline): SEHNR, FQNEAQ (reference sequence).

The chain couples TRBV3-1 to TRBJ2-7, with D tentatively TRBD2 (5 bases). Germline V gives CDR1 LGHDT, CDR2 YNNKEL (reference sequence). This CDR3 has 13 residues. The germline V and J ends were trimmed by 1 base and 10 bases, with 14 bases remaining between them. The CDR3 coding sequence is TGTGCCAGCAGCCAAGTGCAAGCGGAGGTTCAGTACTTC. Translating gives CASSQVQAEVQYF.

This clonotype has only a few counts. For the CDR3, the DNA is TGTGCCAGCTCACCAAGCCCGATTCAAGGGGGACAAGAGACCCAGTACTTC. It yields the protein CASSPSPIQGGQETQYF. The chain combines TRBV18 with TRBJ2-5; D may be TRBD1 (6 bases). Trimming shortened V by 2 bases and J by 2 bases, and 18 bases separated the two germline ends. Per germline, CDR1 KGHSH and CDR2 LQKENI. There are 17 residues in the CDR3.

The chain joins TRBV29-1 to TRBJ2-5, with TRBD2 as a possible D gene (7 bases). V lost 6 bases and J 4 bases, leaving 15 bases between the germline ends. The germline V gene encodes CDR1 SQVTM and CDR2 ANQGSEA. The CDR3 runs to 13 residues. CDR3 bases: TGCAGCGTGTGTAGGGGGGGCGGAGAGACCCAGTACTTC. As protein: CSVCRGGGETQYF.

There are many counts of this clonotype. CDR3 in amino acids: CAILPGQSFYGYTF. As DNA, the CDR3 is TGTGCCATCCTCCCCGGACAGAGCTTCTATGGCTACACCTTC. J is TRBJ1-2 and V is TRBV10-3, with D possibly TRBD1 on 6 matching bases. Germline V gives CDR1 ENHRY, CDR2 SYGVKD. There are 14 residues in the CDR3. V shed 8 bases and J shed 4 bases, with 17 bases lying between them.

There are many counts of this clonotype. The chain carries TRBV3-1 and TRBJ1-1, with D possibly TRBD1 on 5 matching bases. The CDR3 length is 15 residues. Trimming cost V 4 bases and J 0 bases, with 12 bases left between them. Germline V gene data show CDR1 as LGHDT and CDR2 as YNNKEL (reference sequence). The CDR3, as DNA: TGTGCCAGCAGCCCAACGGGACGGGTGAACACTGAAGCTTTCTTT. This translates into CASSPTGRVNTEAFF. Full variable domain (rest looked up from reference TRBV3-1 and TRBJ1-1): DTAVSQTPKYLVTQMGNDKSIKCEQNLGHDTMYWYKQDSKKFLKIMFSYNNKELIINETVPNRFSPKSPDKAHLNLHINSLELGDSAVYFCASSPTGRVNTEAFFGQGTRLTVV.

Ten or more counts support this clonotype. V is TRBV6-1 and J is TRBJ2-3, with 8 nucleotides matching TRBD2. Losses at the gene ends were 2 bases for V and 5 bases for J; bases not matched to a gene: 9. The CDR3 contains 16 residues. The germline CDR1 and CDR2 sequences are MNHNS and SASEGT. DNA of the CDR3: TGTGCCAGCAGTGAATACCAGCGGGAGAGGGGAGATACGCAGTATTTT. Amino acid sequence: CASSEYQRERGDTQYF.

V usage is TRBV5-1 and J usage is TRBJ1-2, with TRBD1 identical over 10 bases. Germline V gives CDR1 SGHRS, CDR2 YFSETQ. V shed 4 bases, J shed 7 bases, and the junction held 7 bases outside the gene matches. This CDR3 spans 14 amino acids. This CDR3 is CASSPGQGGSGYTF. CDR3 nucleotides: TGCGCCAGCAGCCCAGGACAGGGGGGATCTGGCTACACCTTC.

This clonotype was picked up many times. The chain carries TRBV7-2 and TRBJ2-5; D gene ambiguous. Germline CDR1 SGHTA, CDR2 FQGNSA. The CDR3 loop spans 13 amino acids. V lost 4 bases, J lost 2 bases, and 8 bases lay in between. Here the CDR3 reads CASSSTLQETQYF. DNA of the CDR3: TGTGCCAGCAGCTCTACACTACAAGAGACCCAGTACTTC.

In its sample, this clonotype was seen many times. The chain is built from TRBV27 and TRBJ2-7, with D possibly matching TRBD2 (6 bases). CDR1 is MNHEY and CDR2 is SMNVEV in the germline V gene (reference sequence). Trimming pared 3 bases from V and 0 bases from J, leaving 15 bases between. This CDR3 region has 16 residues. In DNA form, the CDR3 reads TGTGCCAGCAGTTTCGGCCTAGCGACCCCCTCCTACGAGCAGTACTTC. Translated: CASSFGLATPSYEQYF.

This sequence joins TRBV20-1 and TRBJ2-1; 7 bases match TRBD2. Germline trimming cut 6 bases from V and 5 bases from J; bases unmatched to any gene: 16. This CDR3 has 16 amino acids. Per the germline V gene, CDR1 is DFQATT and CDR2 is SNEGSKA (reference sequence). Written as DNA, the CDR3 is TGCAGTGCCAGAACTCTAGGGAGGGCCTACCACAATGAGCAGTTCTTC. Protein sequence: CSARTLGRAYHNEQFF.

Many counts were recorded for this clonotype. This chain uses TRBV12-3 or TRBV12-4 with TRBJ2-1; 7 bases line up with TRBD2. The CDR3 loop spans 17 amino acids. The ends lost 5 bases at V and 0 bases at J; junction bases unmatched: 10. The CDR3 nucleotides read TGTGCCAGCAGTCCCCCGCGCACTAGCGACTCCTACAATGAGCAGTTCTTC. It is translated as CASSPPRTSDSYNEQFF.

This clonotype showed up many times. The V call is TRBV19, the J call TRBJ1-5; unclear D gene. With 5 bases removed from V and 4 bases from J, the gap between germline ends came to 21 bases. Germline V lookup: CDR1 LNHDA, CDR2 SQIVND (reference sequence). The CDR3 is 17 residues long. The CDR3 sequence: CASSHRPVRGGNQPQHF. CDR3 sequence (DNA): TGTGCCAGTAGTCATCGCCCCGTCCGAGGAGGAAATCAGCCCCAGCATTTT.

This clonotype was seen at least ten times. The V gene is TRBV9, the J gene TRBJ1-4; 8 nucleotides match TRBD1. Germline values: CDR1 SGDLS, CDR2 YYNGEE. The CDR3 contains 17 residues. V was clipped by 4 bases and J by 7 bases; unmatched bases: 15. CDR3 in DNA: TGTGCCAGCAGCCCTTGGACAGGGTGGGTGCCGACTGAAAAACTGTTTTTT. It yields the protein CASSPWTGWVPTEKLFF.

The CDR3 DNA reads TGTGCCAGCAGTGAAGCTTCGGTGGGGACTGGGGCCAACGTCCTGACTTTC. Amino acid sequence: CASSEASVGTGANVLTF. The V gene is TRBV2, the J gene TRBJ2-6, with D hard to call. Germline V CDR1 and CDR2: SNHLY, FYNNEI. V dropped 0 bases and J dropped 2 bases, with 11 bases sitting between them. The CDR3 is 17 residues long.

Only a few counts were recorded for this clonotype. The chain combines TRBV19 with TRBJ2-1; 7 nucleotides line up with TRBD1. V lost 6 bases and J lost 3; bases outside the gene matches: 2. The CDR3 covers 13 residues. Germline V gene sequence: CDR1 LNHDA, CDR2 SQIVND (reference sequence). For the CDR3, the DNA is TGTGCCAGTAGATACAGGGGCTACAATGAGCAGTTCTTC. It specifies CASRYRGYNEQFF.

This clonotype occurred once. The chain links TRBV5-1 to TRBJ2-7; tentatively, D is TRBD2 (6 bases). The ends were cut back, 0 bases at V and 0 bases at J, with 19 bases in the middle. CDR1 SGHRS and CDR2 YFSETQ come from the germline V gene. The CDR3 runs to 18 residues. CDR3 nucleotides: TGCGCCAGCAGCTTGGGGCGGGACCAACAAACTAGCTCCTACGAGCAGTACTTC. Its translation is CASSLGRDQQTSSYEQYF.

In this sample, this clonotype turned up many times. The chain joins TRBV29-1 to TRBJ2-1; TRBD1 is a possible D gene (7 bases). This CDR3 region has 17 residues. V lost 5 bases to trimming and J lost 6 bases, with 26 bases between them. Per the germline V gene, CDR1 is SQVTM and CDR2 is ANQGSEA. The CDR3 nucleotides are TGCAGCGTTCCACCCCGAGTGGCGCAGGGGGGATCCAATGAGCAGTTCTTC. Its protein is CSVPPRVAQGGSNEQFF.

The sample holds a few counts of this clonotype. The chain links TRBV7-9 to TRBJ2-1, with unresolved D. The V gene lost 6 bases and the J gene lost 5 bases, with 8 bases spanning the gap. The V gene's germline CDR1 is SEHNR and CDR2 FQNEAQ (reference sequence). The CDR3 runs 12 residues. DNA of the CDR3: TGTGCCAGCAGACAAGTACACAATGAGCAGTTCTTC. Encoded protein: CASRQVHNEQFF.

This rearrangement joins TRBV20-1 to TRBJ1-5; 9 bases fit TRBD1. V dropped 1 base and J dropped 6; count of bases not matched to a gene: 7. Germline CDR1 DFQATT, CDR2 SNEGSKA (reference sequence). The length of the CDR3 is 15 residues. CDR3 nucleotide sequence: TGCAGTGCTAGAGCCGGGACAGGGCTTGTTCAGCCCCAGCATTTT. Protein product: CSARAGTGLVQPQHF.